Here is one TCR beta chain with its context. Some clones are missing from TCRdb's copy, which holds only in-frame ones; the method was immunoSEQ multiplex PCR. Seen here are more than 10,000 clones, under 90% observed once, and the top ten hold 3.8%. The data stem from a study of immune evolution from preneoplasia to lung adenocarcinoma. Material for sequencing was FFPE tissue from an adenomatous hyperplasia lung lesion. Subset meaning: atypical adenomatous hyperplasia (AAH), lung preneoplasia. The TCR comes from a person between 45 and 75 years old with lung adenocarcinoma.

The CDR3 sequence: CASSQALLADQETQYF. CDR3 DNA: TGTGCCAGCAGCCAAGCCCTCCTAGCGGACCAAGAGACCCAGTACTTC. The chain combines TRBV14 with TRBJ2-5; 7 bases are a match to TRBD2. The CDR3 spans 16 residues. Germline CDR1 SGHDN, CDR2 FVKESK. Trimming cost V 1 base and J 0 bases; bases outside gene matches: 5. Looking up the rest from reference TRBV14 and TRBJ2-5 gives the full variable domain: EAGVTQFPSHSVIEKGQTVTLRCDPISGHDNLYWYRRVMGKEIKFLLHFVKESKQDESGMPNNRFLAERTGGTYSTLKVQPAELEDSGVYFCASSQALLADQETQYFGPGTRLLVL.